This TCR beta chain was documented in a study of spatial heterogeneity in lung cancer. Trimming removed 1 base from V and 6 bases from J, with 10 bases in between. The CDR3 runs 15 residues. Germline values: CDR1 SNHLY, CDR2 FYNNEI. Study observations and caveats: Tracking of tumor mutation counts was seen in expanded intratumoral alpha and beta TCR counts.

Ten or more counts support this clonotype. Its target is unknown. TCRdb fed the 5' RACE reads into MiXCR, producing one record per CDR3 protein. The table has some 97,000 distinct CDR3 sequences, roughly 4.5% seen once. Sample time point: sample taken at primary tumor resection. Whole RNA, isolated from tumor, nontumor lung or frozen PBMC, was sequenced without prior sorting. The receptor's source is a male donor with early-stage non-small cell lung cancer. Here the sequenced sample was lung tumor tissue, taken at surgery. V is TRBV2 and J is TRBJ1-6, with D hard to call. DNA for the CDR3: TGTGCCAGCAGTGAAGACGGGAGAGCTAATTCACCCCTCCACTTT. This sequence encodes CASSEDGRANSPLHF.